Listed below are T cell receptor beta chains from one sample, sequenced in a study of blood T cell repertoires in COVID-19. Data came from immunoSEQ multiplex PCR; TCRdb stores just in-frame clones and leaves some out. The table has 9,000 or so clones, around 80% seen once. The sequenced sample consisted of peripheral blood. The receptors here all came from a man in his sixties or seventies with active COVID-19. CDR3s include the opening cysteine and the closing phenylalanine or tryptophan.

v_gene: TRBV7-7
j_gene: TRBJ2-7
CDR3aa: CASSFAGGEQYF

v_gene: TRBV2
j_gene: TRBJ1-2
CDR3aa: CASWGQGAKGYTF

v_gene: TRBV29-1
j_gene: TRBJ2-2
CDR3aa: CSVVVAGVTGELFF

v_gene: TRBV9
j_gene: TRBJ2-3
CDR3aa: CASSVGVLSTDTQYF

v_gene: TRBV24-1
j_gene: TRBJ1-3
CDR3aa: CATSDSRSSGNTIYF

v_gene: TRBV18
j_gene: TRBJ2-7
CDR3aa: CASSPKGGWSEQYF

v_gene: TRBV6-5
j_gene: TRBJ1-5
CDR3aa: CASRRMDRANQPQHF

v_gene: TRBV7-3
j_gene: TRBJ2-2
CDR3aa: CASTIGGQANTGELFF

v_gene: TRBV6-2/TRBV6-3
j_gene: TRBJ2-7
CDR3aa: CASSLSSYEQYF

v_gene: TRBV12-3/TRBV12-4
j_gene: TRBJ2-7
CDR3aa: CASSFRRRNEQYF

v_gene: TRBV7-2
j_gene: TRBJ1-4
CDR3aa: CASSLEGGAVNEKLFF

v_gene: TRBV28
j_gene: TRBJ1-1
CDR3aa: CASSLLRTTEAFF

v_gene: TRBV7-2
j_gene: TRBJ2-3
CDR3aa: CASSLRPPPPTDTQYF

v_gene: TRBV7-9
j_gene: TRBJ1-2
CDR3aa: CASSVGQQGYTF

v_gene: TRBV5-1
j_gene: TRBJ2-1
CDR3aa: CASSSTGTTYNEQFF

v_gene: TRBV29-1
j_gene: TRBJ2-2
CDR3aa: CSAALAGVGTGELFF

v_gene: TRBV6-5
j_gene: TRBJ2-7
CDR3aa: CASSYSRSPTEQYF

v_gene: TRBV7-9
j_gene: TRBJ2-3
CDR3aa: CASSLALSSGTDTQYF

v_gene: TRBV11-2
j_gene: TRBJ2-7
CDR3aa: CASSLDRRGFGRAYEQYF

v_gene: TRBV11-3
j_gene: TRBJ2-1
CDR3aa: CASSSWDRGNEQFF

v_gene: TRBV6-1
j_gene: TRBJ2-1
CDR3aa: CASSENRNNEQFF

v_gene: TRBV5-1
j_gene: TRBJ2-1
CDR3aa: CASSLGLGQGGWRNEQFF

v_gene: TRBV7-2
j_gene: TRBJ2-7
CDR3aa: CASSPTSGGTYEQYF

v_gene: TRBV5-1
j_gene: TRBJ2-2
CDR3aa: CASTTGVVTGELFF

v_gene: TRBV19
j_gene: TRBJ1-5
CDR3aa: CASSIIERGNQPQHF

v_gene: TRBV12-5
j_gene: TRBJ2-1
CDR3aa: CASALGQSPYNEQFF

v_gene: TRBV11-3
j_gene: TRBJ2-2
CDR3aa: CASSLRSGNTGELFF

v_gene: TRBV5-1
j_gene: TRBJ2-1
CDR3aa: CASSFVAGGGNEQFF

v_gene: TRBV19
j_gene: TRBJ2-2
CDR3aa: CATSTSGSVPGELFF

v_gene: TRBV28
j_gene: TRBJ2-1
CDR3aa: CASSFPGSHNEQFF

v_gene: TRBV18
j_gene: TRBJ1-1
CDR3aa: CASSPALVNTEAFF

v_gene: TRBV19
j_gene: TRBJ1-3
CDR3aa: CASSISSRSGNTIYF

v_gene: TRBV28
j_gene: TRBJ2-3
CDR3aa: CASTPWQGQDTQYF

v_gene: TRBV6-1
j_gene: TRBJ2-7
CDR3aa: CASSAFDFPGLAGTYEQYF

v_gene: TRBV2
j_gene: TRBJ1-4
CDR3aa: CASGDWQGRGTNEKLFF

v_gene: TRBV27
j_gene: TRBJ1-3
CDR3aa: CASSPVFSGNTIYF

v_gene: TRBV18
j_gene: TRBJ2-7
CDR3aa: CASSPIGQGHEQYF

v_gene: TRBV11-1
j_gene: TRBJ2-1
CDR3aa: CASSLVRSYNEQFF

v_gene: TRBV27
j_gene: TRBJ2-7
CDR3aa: CASSGAFLYEQYF

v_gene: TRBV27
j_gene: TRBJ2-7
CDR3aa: CASSGSYEQYF

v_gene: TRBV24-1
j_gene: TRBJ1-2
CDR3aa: CATSDPGRGLGYTF

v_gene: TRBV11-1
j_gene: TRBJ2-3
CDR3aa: CASFQGGTDTQYF

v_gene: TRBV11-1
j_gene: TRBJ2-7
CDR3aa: CASSLNKVAGGSEQYF

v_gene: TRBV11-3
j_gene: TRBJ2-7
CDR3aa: CASSPGTSGFDYEQYF

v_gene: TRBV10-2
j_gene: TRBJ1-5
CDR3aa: CASGQSNQPQHF

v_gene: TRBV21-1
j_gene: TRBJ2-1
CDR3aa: CASSKAPAVGLPSPYSYNEQFF

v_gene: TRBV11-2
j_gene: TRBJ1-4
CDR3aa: CASSLAAGANEKLFF

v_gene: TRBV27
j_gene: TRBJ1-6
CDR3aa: CASSNWDSGSPLHF

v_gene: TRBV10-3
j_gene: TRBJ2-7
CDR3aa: CAIRGDRGNEQYF

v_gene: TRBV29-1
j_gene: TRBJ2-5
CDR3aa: CSVSGLLGTQYF

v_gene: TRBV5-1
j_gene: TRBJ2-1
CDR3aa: CASSLEASSYNEQFF

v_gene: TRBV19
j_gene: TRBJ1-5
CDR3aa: CASRAGGRGNQPQHF

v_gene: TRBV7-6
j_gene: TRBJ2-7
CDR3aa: CASGREQYF

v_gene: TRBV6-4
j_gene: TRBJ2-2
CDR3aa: CASRGQGSSGNTGELFF